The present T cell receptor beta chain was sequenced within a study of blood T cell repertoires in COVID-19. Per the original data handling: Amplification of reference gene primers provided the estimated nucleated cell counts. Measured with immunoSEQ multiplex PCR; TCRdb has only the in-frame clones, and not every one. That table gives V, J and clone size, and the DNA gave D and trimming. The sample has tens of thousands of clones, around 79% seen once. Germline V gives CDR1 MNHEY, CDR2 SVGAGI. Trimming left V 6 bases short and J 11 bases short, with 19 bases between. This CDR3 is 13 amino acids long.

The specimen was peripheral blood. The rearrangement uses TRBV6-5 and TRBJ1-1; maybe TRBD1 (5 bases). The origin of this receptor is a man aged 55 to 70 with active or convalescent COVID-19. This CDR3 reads CASRPPADTEAFF. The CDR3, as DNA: TGTGCCAGCAGACCCCCCGCGGACACCGAGGCTTTCTTT.